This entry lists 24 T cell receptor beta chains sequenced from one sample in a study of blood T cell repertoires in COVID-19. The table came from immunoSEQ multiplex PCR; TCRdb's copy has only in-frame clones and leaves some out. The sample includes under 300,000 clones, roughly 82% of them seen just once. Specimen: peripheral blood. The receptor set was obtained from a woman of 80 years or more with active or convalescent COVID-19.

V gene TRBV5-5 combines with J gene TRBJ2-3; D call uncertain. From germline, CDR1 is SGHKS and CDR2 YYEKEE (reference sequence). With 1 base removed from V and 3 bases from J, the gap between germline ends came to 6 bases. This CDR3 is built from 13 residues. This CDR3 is CASSLHATDTQYF. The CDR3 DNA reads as TGTGCCAGCAGCTTGCACGCGACAGATACGCAGTATTTT.

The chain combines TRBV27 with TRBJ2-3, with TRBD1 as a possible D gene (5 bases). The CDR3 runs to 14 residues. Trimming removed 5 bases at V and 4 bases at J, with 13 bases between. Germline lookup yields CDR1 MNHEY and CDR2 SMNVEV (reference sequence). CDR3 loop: CASSPRQTPDTQYF. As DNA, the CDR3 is TGTGCCAGCAGTCCCCGACAGACTCCAGATACGCAGTATTTT.

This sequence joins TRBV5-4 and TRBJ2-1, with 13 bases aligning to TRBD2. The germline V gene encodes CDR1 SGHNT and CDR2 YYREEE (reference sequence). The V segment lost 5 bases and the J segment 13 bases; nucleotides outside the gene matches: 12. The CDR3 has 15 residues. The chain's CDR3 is CASSGSGTSGIPQFF. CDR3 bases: TGTGCCAGCAGTGGGTCCGGGACTAGCGGGATCCCCCAGTTCTTC.

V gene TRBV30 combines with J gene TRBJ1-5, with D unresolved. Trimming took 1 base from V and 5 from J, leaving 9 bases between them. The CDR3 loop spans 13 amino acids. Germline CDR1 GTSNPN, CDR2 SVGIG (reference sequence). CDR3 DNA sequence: TGTGCCTGGAGTGGGAGCCTTGATCAGCCCCAGCATTTT. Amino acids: CAWSGSLDQPQHF.

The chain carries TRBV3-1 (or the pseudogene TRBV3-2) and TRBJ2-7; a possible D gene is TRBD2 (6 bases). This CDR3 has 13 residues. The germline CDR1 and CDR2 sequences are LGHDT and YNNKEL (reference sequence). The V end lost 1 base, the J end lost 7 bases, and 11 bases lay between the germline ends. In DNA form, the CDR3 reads TGTGCCAGCAGCCAAGGACTAGTTCGTGAGCAGTACTTC. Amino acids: CASSQGLVREQYF.

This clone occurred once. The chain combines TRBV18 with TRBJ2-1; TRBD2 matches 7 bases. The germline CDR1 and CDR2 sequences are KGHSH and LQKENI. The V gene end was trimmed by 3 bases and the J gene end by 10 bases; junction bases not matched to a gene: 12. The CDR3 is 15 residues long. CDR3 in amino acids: CASSPTGTMGWEQFF. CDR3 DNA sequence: TGTGCCAGCTCACCTACCGGGACTATGGGATGGGAGCAGTTCTTC.

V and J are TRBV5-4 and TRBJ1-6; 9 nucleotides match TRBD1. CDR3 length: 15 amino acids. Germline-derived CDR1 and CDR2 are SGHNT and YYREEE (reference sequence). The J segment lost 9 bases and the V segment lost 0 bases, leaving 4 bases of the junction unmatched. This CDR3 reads CASSLEGQGSSPLHF. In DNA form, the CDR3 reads TGTGCCAGCAGCTTGGAAGGACAGGGGAGTTCACCCCTCCACTTT.

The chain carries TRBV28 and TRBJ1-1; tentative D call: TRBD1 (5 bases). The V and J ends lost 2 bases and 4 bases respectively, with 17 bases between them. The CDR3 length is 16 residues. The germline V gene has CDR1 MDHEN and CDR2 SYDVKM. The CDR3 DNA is TGTGCCAGCAGTTTAGGTTGGCAGGGACTCCTCACTGAAGCTTTCTTT. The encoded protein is CASSLGWQGLLTEAFF.

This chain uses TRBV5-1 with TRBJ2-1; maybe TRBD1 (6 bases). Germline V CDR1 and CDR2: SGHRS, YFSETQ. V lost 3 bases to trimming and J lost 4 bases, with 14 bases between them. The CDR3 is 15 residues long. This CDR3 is CASSSVGAVYNEQFF. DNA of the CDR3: TGCGCCAGCAGCTCGGTGGGGGCCGTTTACAATGAGCAGTTCTTC.

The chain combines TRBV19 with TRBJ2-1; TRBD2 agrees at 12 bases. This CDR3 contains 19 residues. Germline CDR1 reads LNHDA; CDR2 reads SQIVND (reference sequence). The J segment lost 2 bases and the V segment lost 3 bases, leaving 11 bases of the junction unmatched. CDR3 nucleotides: TGTGCCAGTAGTATCTCCCAACTAGCGGGAGGCCAAACCTACAATGAGCAGTTCTTC. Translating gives CASSISQLAGGQTYNEQFF.

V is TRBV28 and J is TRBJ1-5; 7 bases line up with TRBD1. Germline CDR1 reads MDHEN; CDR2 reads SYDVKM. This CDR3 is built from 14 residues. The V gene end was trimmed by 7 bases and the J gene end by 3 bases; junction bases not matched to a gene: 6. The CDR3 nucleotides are TGTGCCAGCATAACAGGGGAGTACAATCAGCCCCAGCATTTT. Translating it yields CASITGEYNQPQHF.

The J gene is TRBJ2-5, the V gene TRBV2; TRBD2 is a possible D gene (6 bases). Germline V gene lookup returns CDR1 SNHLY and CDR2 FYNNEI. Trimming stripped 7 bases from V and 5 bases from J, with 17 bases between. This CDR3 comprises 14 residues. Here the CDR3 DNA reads TGTGCCAGCATCCCGGACTACCCGGCGGAGACCCAGTACTTC. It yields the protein CASIPDYPAETQYF. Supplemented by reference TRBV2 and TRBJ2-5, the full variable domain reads EPEVTQTPSHQVTQMGQEVILRCVPISNHLYFYWYRQILGQKVEFLVSFYNNEISEKSEIFDDQFSVERPDGSNFTLKIRSTKLEDSAMYFCASIPDYPAETQYFGPGTRLLVL.

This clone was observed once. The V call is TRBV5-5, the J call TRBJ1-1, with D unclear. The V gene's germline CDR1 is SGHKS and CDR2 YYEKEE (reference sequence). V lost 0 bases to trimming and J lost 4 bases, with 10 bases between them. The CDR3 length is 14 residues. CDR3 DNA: TGTGCCAGCAGCTTGGTCGGCCGGAGCACTGAAGCTTTCTTT. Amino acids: CASSLVGRSTEAFF.

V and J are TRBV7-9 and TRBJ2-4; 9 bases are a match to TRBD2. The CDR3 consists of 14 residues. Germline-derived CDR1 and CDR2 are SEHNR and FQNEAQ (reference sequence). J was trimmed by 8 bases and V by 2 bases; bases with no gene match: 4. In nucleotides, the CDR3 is TGTGCCAGCAGCTTAAGAGCTAGCGGGGACATTCAGTACTTC. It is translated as CASSLRASGDIQYF. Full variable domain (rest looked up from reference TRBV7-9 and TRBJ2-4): DTGVSQNPRHKITKRGQNVTFRCDPISEHNRLYWYRQTLGQGPEFLTYFQNEAQLEKSRLLSDRFSAERPKGSFSTLEIQRTEQGDSAMYLCASSLRASGDIQYFGAGTRLSVL.

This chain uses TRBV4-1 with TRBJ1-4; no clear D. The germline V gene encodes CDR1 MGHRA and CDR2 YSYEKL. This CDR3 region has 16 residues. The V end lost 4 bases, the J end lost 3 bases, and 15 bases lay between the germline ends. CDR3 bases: TGCGCCAGCAGCCGCGGGTCCGCGACGGCTAATGAAAAACTGTTTTTT. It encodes CASSRGSATANEKLFF.

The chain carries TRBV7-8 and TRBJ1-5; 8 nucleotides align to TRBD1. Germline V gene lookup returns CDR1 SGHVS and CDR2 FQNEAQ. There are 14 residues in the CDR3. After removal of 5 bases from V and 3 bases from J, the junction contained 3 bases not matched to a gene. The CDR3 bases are TGTGCCAGCAGCCGGACAGGGCTCAATCAGCCCCAGCATTTT. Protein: CASSRTGLNQPQHF. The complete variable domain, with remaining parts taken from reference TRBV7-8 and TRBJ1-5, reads GAGVSQSPRYKVAKRGQDVALRCDPISGHVSLFWYQQALGQGPEFLTYFQNEAQLDKSGLPSDRFFAERPEGSVSTLKIQRTQQEDSAVYLCASSRTGLNQPQHFGDGTRLSIL.

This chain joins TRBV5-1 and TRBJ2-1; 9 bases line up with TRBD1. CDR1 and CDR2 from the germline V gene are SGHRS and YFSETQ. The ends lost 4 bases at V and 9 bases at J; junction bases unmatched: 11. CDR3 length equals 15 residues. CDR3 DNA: TGCGCCAGCAGCCTAGGGACAGGGAGAATGAGTGAGCAGTTCTTC. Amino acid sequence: CASSLGTGRMSEQFF.

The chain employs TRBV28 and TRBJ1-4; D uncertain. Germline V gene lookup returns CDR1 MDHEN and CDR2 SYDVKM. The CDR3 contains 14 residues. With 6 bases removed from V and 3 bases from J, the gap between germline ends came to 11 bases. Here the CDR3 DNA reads TGTGCCAGCAGACCTACGGAGGCTAATGAAAAACTGTTTTTT. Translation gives CASRPTEANEKLFF.

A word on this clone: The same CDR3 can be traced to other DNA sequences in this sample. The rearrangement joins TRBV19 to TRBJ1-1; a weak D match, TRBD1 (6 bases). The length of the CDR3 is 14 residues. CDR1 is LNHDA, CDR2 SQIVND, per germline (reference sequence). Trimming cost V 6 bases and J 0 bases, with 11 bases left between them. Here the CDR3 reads CASRETGVNTEAFF. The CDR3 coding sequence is TGTGCCAGTAGGGAGACAGGCGTGAACACTGAAGCTTTCTTT.

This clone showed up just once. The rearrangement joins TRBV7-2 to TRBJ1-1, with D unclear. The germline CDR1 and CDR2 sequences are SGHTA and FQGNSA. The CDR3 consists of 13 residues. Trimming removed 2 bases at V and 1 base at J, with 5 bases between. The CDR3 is CASSLFQNTEAFF. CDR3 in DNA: TGTGCCAGCAGCTTATTTCAGAACACTGAAGCTTTCTTT. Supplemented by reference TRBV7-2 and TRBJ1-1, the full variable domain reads GAGVSQSPSNKVTEKGKDVELRCDPISGHTALYWYRQSLGQGLEFLIYFQGNSAPDKSGLPSDRFSAERTGGSVSTLTIQRTQQEDSAVYLCASSLFQNTEAFFGQGTRLTVV.

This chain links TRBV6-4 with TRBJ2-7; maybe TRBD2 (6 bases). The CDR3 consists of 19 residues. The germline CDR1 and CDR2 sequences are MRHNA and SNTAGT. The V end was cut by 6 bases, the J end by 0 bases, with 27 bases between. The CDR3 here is CASRSASDGGRGISYEQYF. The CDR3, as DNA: TGTGCCAGCAGGTCAGCAAGTGATGGGGGGAGAGGAATCTCCTACGAGCAGTACTTC.

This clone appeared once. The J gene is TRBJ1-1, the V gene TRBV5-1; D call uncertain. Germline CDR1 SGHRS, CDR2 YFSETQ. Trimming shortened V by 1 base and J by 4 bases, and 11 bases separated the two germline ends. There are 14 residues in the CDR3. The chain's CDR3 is CASSLTSGPTEAFF. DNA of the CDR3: TGCGCCAGCAGCTTGACGAGTGGGCCCACTGAAGCTTTCTTT. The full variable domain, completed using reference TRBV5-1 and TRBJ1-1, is KAGVTQTPRYLIKTRGQQVTLSCSPISGHRSVSWYQQTPGQGLQFLFEYFSETQRNKGNFPGRFSGRQFSNSRSEMNVSTLELGDSALYLCASSLTSGPTEAFFGQGTRLTVV.

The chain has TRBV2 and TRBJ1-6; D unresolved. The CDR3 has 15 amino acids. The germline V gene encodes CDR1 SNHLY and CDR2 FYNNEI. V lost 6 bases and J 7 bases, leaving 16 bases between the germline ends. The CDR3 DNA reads TGTGCCAGCAGCCGACTGTCCCGAAACAATTCACCCCTCCACTTT. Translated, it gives CASSRLSRNNSPLHF.

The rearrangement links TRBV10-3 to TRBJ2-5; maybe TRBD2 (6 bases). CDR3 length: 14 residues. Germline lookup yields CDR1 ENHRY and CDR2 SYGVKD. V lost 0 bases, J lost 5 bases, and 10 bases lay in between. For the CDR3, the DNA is TGTGCCATCAGTGAGTCTCGGGGGAAGGAGACCCAGTACTTC. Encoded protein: CAISESRGKETQYF.